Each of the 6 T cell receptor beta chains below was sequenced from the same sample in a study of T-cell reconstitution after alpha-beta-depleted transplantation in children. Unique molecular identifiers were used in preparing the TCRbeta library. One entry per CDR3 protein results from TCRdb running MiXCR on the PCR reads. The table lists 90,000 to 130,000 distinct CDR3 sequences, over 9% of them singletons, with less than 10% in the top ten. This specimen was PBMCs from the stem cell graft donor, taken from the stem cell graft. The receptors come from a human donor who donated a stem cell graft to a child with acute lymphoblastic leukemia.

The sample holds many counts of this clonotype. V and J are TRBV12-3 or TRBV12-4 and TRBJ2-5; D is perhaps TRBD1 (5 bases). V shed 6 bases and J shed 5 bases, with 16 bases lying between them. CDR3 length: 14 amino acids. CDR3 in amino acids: CASSNGHAEETQYF. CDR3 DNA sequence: TGTGCCAGCAGCAACGGACATGCGGAGGAGACCCAGTACTTC.

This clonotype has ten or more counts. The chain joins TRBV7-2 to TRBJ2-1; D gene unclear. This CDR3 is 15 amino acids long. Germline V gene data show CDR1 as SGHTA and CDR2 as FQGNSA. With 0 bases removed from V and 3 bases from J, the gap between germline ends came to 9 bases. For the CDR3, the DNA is TGTGCCAGCAGCTTAGCATACGGTCTCTACAATGAGCAGTTCTTC. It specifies CASSLAYGLYNEQFF.

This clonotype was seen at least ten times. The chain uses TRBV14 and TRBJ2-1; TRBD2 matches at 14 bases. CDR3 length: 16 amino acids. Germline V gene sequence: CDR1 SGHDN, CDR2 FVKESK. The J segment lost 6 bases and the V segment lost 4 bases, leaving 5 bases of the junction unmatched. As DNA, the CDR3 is TGTGCCAGCAGCCCCGGGACTAGCGGGAGAGGCAATGAGCAGTTCTTC. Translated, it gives CASSPGTSGRGNEQFF.

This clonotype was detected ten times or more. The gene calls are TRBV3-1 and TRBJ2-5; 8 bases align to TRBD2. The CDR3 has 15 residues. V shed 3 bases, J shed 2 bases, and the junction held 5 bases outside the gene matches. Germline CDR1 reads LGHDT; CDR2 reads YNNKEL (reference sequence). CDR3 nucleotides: TGTGCCAGCAGCCAGCAACTAGCGGAACAAGAGACCCAGTACTTC. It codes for CASSQQLAEQETQYF.

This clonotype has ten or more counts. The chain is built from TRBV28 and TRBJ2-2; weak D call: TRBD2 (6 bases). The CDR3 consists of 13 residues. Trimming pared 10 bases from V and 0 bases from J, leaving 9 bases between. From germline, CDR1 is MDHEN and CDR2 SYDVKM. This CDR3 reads CAIGLSNTGELFF. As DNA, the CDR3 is TGTGCCATTGGACTATCGAACACCGGGGAGCTGTTTTTT.

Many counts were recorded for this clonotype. The CDR3 reads CACWGVNNEKLFF. CDR3 coding DNA: TGTGCTTGTTGGGGGGTGAATAATGAAAAACTGTTTTTT. This sequence joins TRBV6-6 and TRBJ1-4, with D possibly matching TRBD1 (5 bases). The germline V gene has CDR1 MNHNY and CDR2 SVGAGI (reference sequence). The CDR3 totals 13 residues.